The source of this T cell receptor (beta chain) is a study of T cell repertoires in cytomegalovirus infection. This clonotype was counted only a few times. Germline values: CDR1 SGHTA, CDR2 FQGNSA. The length of the CDR3 is 17 residues. V shed 5 bases and J shed 6 bases, with 23 bases lying between them. TCRdb fed the reads into MiXCR, producing one record per CDR3 protein. The sample lists around 740,000 distinct CDR3 sequences, 35% occurring once. Sequencing was carried out using PBMCs. The chain couples TRBV7-2 to TRBJ1-5, with D possibly matching TRBD1 (6 bases). The clonotype originates from a human donor in good health (CMV status not recorded). Some clones in this sample may be carry-over from other donors' samples. CDR3 coding DNA: TGTGCCAGCAGCCAGGGGCCGGGGGGCCATTCGGGTCAGCCCCAGCATTTT. This sequence encodes CASSQGPGGHSGQPQHF.